The subject of this entry is one T cell receptor (beta chain). The antigen is unknown. Since all of the isolated RNA was reverse transcribed, expressed TCRB transcripts were what got sequenced. Mean read depth for naive, central memory and regulatory T cell samples was several million reads. TCRdb's table, derived via immunoSEQ multiplex PCR, lists solely in-frame clones and lacks some. The table shows 200,000 to 300,000 clones, with over 65% occurring only once. These data belong to a study of beta chain features in type 1 diabetes. Study results and caveats: Among patients, naive, central memory and Treg TCRB repertoires appeared more similar than among healthy donors. Moderate but significant shortening of TCRB CDR3s was recorded in all four CD4+ subsets from Type 1 diabetes patients. Researchers cautioned that cDNA sequencing could over-represent cells with high TCR expression.

The V gene end was trimmed by 6 bases and the J gene end by 1 base; junction bases not matched to a gene: 8. The CDR3 extends over 15 amino acids. Germline lookup yields CDR1 MDHEN and CDR2 SYDVKM. The TCR was taken from a man aged 25 to 40 in good health. The sequencing sample was made of naive CD4+ T cells from blood. The V and J genes are TRBV28 and TRBJ2-7; 8 nucleotides align to TRBD1. The CDR3 spells CASSLTGGRSYEQYF. CDR3 sequence (DNA): TGTGCCAGCAGCCTTACAGGGGGTCGTTCCTACGAGCAGTACTTC.